The 2 T cell receptor beta chains presented below share a single source sample, sequenced in a study of cytomegalovirus exposure and HLA in healthy donors. The PCR used 60 Vbeta and 13 Jbeta primers. The assay was immunoSEQ multiplex PCR, and TCRdb's table has in-frame clones only and misses some. The sample holds nearly 95,000 clones; about 63% are singletons and the top ten take just under 6.5%. Sequencing input: PBMCs. The receptors stem from a woman younger than 45 in good health and CMV-seronegative.

This clone was counted only a few times. The V and J genes are TRBV7-2 and TRBJ2-2, with 11 bases lining up with TRBD2. The CDR3 is made up of 16 amino acids. V lost 5 bases, J lost 5 bases, and 7 bases stayed unmatched. In germline, CDR1 is SGHTA, CDR2 FQGNSA. CDR3 DNA sequence: TGTGCCAGCAGCCTGAAGACTAGCGGGATTACCGGGGAGCTGTTTTTT. Translated, it gives CASSLKTSGITGELFF.

The chain is built from TRBV5-1 and TRBJ1-1; TRBD1 might be the D (6 bases). CDR1 SGHRS and CDR2 YFSETQ come from the germline V gene. Trimming removed 3 bases from V and 6 bases from J, with 18 bases in between. The CDR3 loop spans 15 amino acids. CDR3 coding DNA: TGCGCCAGCAGCTCTAGCCCGGACAGATTCTCTGAAGCTTTCTTT. This codes for CASSSSPDRFSEAFF.